The clone carrying this T cell receptor (beta chain) was recorded a few times. Between the trimmed V and J ends, which lost 0 bases and 4 bases, there was a span of 19 bases. Germline CDR1 and CDR2: DFQATT and SNEGSKA (reference sequence). CDR3 length equals 17 residues. This sample is drawn from a study of T cells in Graves' hyperthyroidism and ophthalmopathy. Study summary: Specimen type is peripheral blood, collected at initial diagnosis prior to any treatment.

Amplified TCR beta CDR3 regions derived from RNA transcripts. First-round RT-PCR targeting the TCR CDR3 was performed with the HTBI primer set. TCRdb reprocessed the multiplex PCR reads via MiXCR and lists one record per CDR3 protein. The sample records fewer than 650,000 distinct CDR3 sequences, about 14% being singletons. The chain employs TRBV20-1 and TRBJ2-1, with D possibly matching TRBD1 (5 bases). Sequencing used blood. This clonotype originated in a woman between 35 and 50 years old with Graves' hyperthyroidism. For the CDR3, the DNA is TGCAGTGCTAGAGAAGTTGAAGGAACAGGTCCTTACAATGAGCAGTTCTTC. This encodes CSAREVEGTGPYNEQFF.